The 11 T cell receptor beta chains reported below all come from one sample, sequenced in a study of OX40 agonist ivuxolimab in advanced cancers. The library was made by the immunoSEQ multiplex PCR assay. What TCRdb holds here is the immuneACCESS table cut down to in-frame rearrangements. Part of the clones is not present; checked against another copy, under half of the missing clones reflect an unresolved V gene, and the others are unexplained. This sample gives tens of thousands of clones in total; 88% of them show up just once. About 5.5% of the sample is in the top ten clones. The material was CD4+ or CD8+ T cells sorted from blood, obtained in a trial of the OX40 agonist ivuxolimab. The source is an adult with an advanced solid tumor such as melanoma, head and neck, liver or kidney cancer.

This clone was recorded only once. Here the CDR3 reads CASSPNKLGYTF. CDR3 bases: TGCGCCAGCAGCCCGAACAAGCTCGGCTACACCTTC. The chain links TRBV5-1 to TRBJ1-2; D is ambiguous. The CDR3 is 12 amino acids. Trimming left V 4 bases short and J 8 bases short, with 12 bases between. Germline CDR1 and CDR2: SGHRS and YFSETQ.

V usage is TRBV18 and J usage is TRBJ2-1; TRBD2 matches at 10 bases. This CDR3 is 16 amino acids long. V shed 3 bases, J shed 0 bases, and the junction held 2 bases outside the gene matches. CDR1 and CDR2 from the germline V gene are KGHSH and LQKENI. The CDR3 region has the DNA TGTGCCAGCTCACCGAGACTAGCGGGCTCCTACAATGAGCAGTTCTTC. As protein: CASSPRLAGSYNEQFF.

V gene TRBV11-2 combines with J gene TRBJ2-5; the D is unclear. Germline assignment: CDR1 SGHAT and CDR2 FQNNGV. The germline V and J ends were trimmed by 5 bases and 5 bases, with 9 bases remaining between them. The CDR3 has 12 residues. The CDR3 region is CASSRLMETQYF. CDR3 coding DNA: TGTGCCAGCAGCCGTTTAATGGAGACCCAGTACTTC.

This clone was seen just once. V is TRBV27 and J is TRBJ2-7, with D uncertain. Trimming removed 0 bases from V and 2 bases from J, with 20 bases in between. This CDR3 has 18 amino acids. Germline V lookup: CDR1 MNHEY, CDR2 SMNVEV (reference sequence). CDR3 sequence reads: CASSLSPHPMTQTYEQYF. DNA of the CDR3: TGTGCCAGCAGTTTATCGCCCCATCCGATGACACAAACCTACGAGCAGTACTTC.

This chain joins TRBV7-3 and TRBJ2-3; TRBD2 might be the D (6 bases). Germline V gene data show CDR1 as SGHTA and CDR2 as FQGTGA. The CDR3 loop spans 15 amino acids. V was clipped by 5 bases and J by 1 base, with 13 bases between them. The CDR3 coding sequence is TGTGCCAGCAGCCTGGGGGGTGAGGGCACAGATACGCAGTATTTT. Translating it yields CASSLGGEGTDTQYF.

The chain links TRBV4-3 to TRBJ2-5; 16 bases align to TRBD2. This CDR3 has 18 residues. After removal of 4 bases from V and 5 bases from J, the junction contained 10 bases not matched to a gene. CDR1 and CDR2 from the germline V gene are LGHNA and YSLEER. In nucleotides, the CDR3 is TGCGCCAGCAGCCGGGGACTAGCGGGAGGGCCACCCTCGGAGACCCAGTACTTC. Its protein is CASSRGLAGGPPSETQYF.

V usage is TRBV25-1 and J usage is TRBJ2-2, with TRBD1 matching 7 bases. Germline loops: CDR1 MGHDK, CDR2 SYGVNS. This CDR3 contains 14 residues. V was pared by 7 bases and J by 2 bases, with 4 bases of the junction left unmatched. CDR3 residues: CASKGTANTGELFF. The CDR3 bases are TGTGCCAGCAAAGGGACAGCTAACACCGGGGAGCTGTTTTTT.

The chain is built from TRBV6-5 and TRBJ2-7; 7 nucleotides match TRBD2. Trimming at V came to 6 bases and at J to 0 bases, leaving 5 bases not matched to a gene. Germline V gene lookup returns CDR1 MNHEY and CDR2 SVGAGI. The CDR3 is 14 residues long. Here the CDR3 DNA reads TGTGCCAGCAGGCCAGCGGGGAGCTCCTACGAGCAGTACTTC. It yields the protein CASRPAGSSYEQYF.

This rearrangement joins TRBV13 to TRBJ2-1; D remains unclear. The CDR3 contains 12 residues. CDR1 is PRHDT, CDR2 FYEKMQ, per germline (reference sequence). V shed 7 bases and J shed 7 bases, with 11 bases lying between them. CDR3 loop: CASMSFGNEQFF. The CDR3 region has the DNA TGTGCCAGCATGTCCTTTGGGAATGAGCAGTTCTTC.

The V and J genes are TRBV10-1 and TRBJ2-3; no definite D call. This CDR3 spans 12 amino acids. The germline gives CDR1 WNHNN, CDR2 SYGVQD (reference sequence). Deletions cut 8 bases from V and 2 bases from J, with 8 bases between. The CDR3 sequence: CASGDPTDTQYF. CDR3 in DNA: TGCGCCAGCGGAGACCCCACAGATACGCAGTATTTT.

The chain employs TRBV27 and TRBJ2-5, with 10 bases that match TRBD2. Germline CDR1 MNHEY, CDR2 SMNVEV (reference sequence). Losses at the gene ends were 4 bases for V and 0 bases for J; bases not matched to a gene: 5. The CDR3 covers 16 residues. The chain's CDR3 is CASSSPTSGYQETQYF. DNA for the CDR3: TGTGCCAGCAGTTCCCCGACTAGCGGGTACCAAGAGACCCAGTACTTC.